Below are 18 T cell receptor beta chains sequenced from a single sample in a study of regulatory T cells in long-lasting Graves disease. Documented time point: persistent/refractory GD, antithyroid drugs over 5 years with positive TRAb. With RNA extracted from PBMCs as input, the TCR library was made. Both iRepertoire HTBI primers and Arm-PCR of CDR3 regions were used to build the TCR beta libraries. MiXCR was run by TCRdb on the multiplex PCR reads, yielding one entry per CDR3 protein. In the table there are around 510,000 distinct CDR3 sequences, more than 20% of which are singletons. The sequenced sample was peripheral blood mononuclear cells (PBMCs), obtained when the disease was refractory, from a patient treated with antithyroid drugs. The receptor set was obtained from a female donor with Graves disease.

This clonotype was seen a handful of times. This chain links TRBV6-2 or TRBV6-3 with TRBJ2-1; the D is unclear. Germline V gene sequence: CDR1 MNHEY, CDR2 SVGEGT. The CDR3 spans 15 residues. Between the trimmed V and J ends, which lost 2 bases and 2 bases, there was a span of 10 bases. This CDR3 is CASSYRGIPYNEQFF. In DNA, the CDR3 is TGTGCCAGCAGTTACCGCGGTATCCCCTACAATGAGCAGTTCTTC.

This clonotype appeared a few times. The V and J genes are TRBV28 and TRBJ1-5, with D tentatively TRBD1 (5 bases). Trimming removed 1 base at V and 2 bases at J, with 12 bases between. CDR1 is MDHEN, CDR2 SYDVKM, per germline. This CDR3 has 16 amino acids. The CDR3 here is CASSLLGEGGNQPQHF. CDR3 sequence (DNA): TGTGCCAGCAGTTTATTAGGGGAAGGGGGCAATCAGCCCCAGCATTTT.

This clonotype was counted many times. The rearrangement links TRBV20-1 to TRBJ1-5; a possible D gene is TRBD1 (6 bases). Trimming pared 5 bases from V and 0 bases from J, leaving 11 bases between. Germline V gene lookup returns CDR1 DFQATT and CDR2 SNEGSKA (reference sequence). The length of the CDR3 is 14 residues. The CDR3 loop is CSAPADSSNQPQHF. CDR3 nucleotides: TGCAGTGCTCCGGCGGACAGTAGCAATCAGCCCCAGCATTTT.

About this clonotype: One base away lies a much larger clone, so this may be a sequencing read error. CDR3 residues: CASRRDRDYINYGYTF. The CDR3 DNA reads TGTGCCAGCAGACGGGACAGGGACTATATCAACTATGGCTACACCTTC. The chain uses TRBV28 and TRBJ1-2; 9 bases line up with TRBD1. V shed 6 bases, J shed 2 bases, and the junction held 10 bases outside the gene matches. This CDR3 region has 16 residues. The germline V gene encodes CDR1 MDHEN and CDR2 SYDVKM.

The rearrangement joins TRBV19 to TRBJ2-7; 9 positions agree with TRBD1. The CDR3 runs 13 residues. The ends lost 4 bases at V and 4 bases at J; junction bases unmatched: 2. Germline V gene data show CDR1 as LNHDA and CDR2 as SQIVND (reference sequence). The DNA of the CDR3 is TGTGCCAGTAGTAACAGGGGGCTGTACGAGCAGTACTTC. This encodes CASSNRGLYEQYF.

There are many counts of this clonotype. This chain connects TRBV28 to TRBJ1-6; 10 bases match TRBD1. This CDR3 has 16 residues. V was clipped by 2 bases and J by 7 bases; unmatched bases: 5. Per the germline V gene, CDR1 is MDHEN and CDR2 is SYDVKM. The CDR3 protein is CASSLPRTGGNSPLHF. The CDR3 DNA reads as TGTGCCAGCAGTTTACCCCGGACAGGGGGAAATTCACCCCTCCACTTT.

This clonotype was seen at least ten times. The CDR3 DNA reads as TGTGCCAGCAGTACTGACCAACTCAAATACGAGCAGTACTTC. Residues: CASSTDQLKYEQYF. The chain carries TRBV28 and TRBJ2-7; no firm D call. The CDR3 has 14 residues. The V gene lost 5 bases and the J gene lost 4 bases, with 15 bases spanning the gap. CDR1 and CDR2 from the germline V gene are MDHEN and SYDVKM.

This clonotype was observed a handful of times. The V gene is TRBV20-1, the J gene TRBJ2-7, with D uncertain. CDR1 is DFQATT, CDR2 SNEGSKA, per germline (reference sequence). Deletions cut 5 bases from V and 3 bases from J, with 14 bases between. The CDR3 runs 13 residues. CDR3 region: CSAYPTGIYEQYF. CDR3 DNA: TGCAGTGCTTACCCAACTGGGATCTACGAGCAGTACTTC.

This chain links TRBV20-1 with TRBJ2-7; TRBD2 aligns across 9 bases. The CDR3 sequence is 17 residues long. Germline assignment: CDR1 DFQATT and CDR2 SNEGSKA (reference sequence). The V gene end was trimmed by 8 bases and the J gene end by 1 base; junction bases not matched to a gene: 18. For the CDR3, the DNA is TGCAGTTTAAACCGACTAGCGGCCACGACGGGTTCCTACGAGCAGTACTTC. The encoded protein is CSLNRLAATTGSYEQYF.

This clonotype was counted many times. DNA for the CDR3: TGTGCCAGCAGTCCGGGGGACAGGGTGGATGGCTACACCTTC. It specifies CASSPGDRVDGYTF. The rearrangement uses TRBV28 and TRBJ1-2, with 9 bases that match TRBD1. J lost 6 bases, V lost 5 bases, and 7 bases had no gene match. The CDR3 sequence is 14 residues long. CDR1 is MDHEN, CDR2 SYDVKM, per germline.

This clonotype has a count of ten or more. The V gene is TRBV2, the J gene TRBJ1-5; 11 nucleotides match TRBD1. CDR3 length: 13 residues. CDR1 is SNHLY, CDR2 FYNNEI, per germline. V shed 8 bases and J 6 bases; nucleotides not matched to a gene: 3. CDR3 residues: CASRTGGRQPQHF. The CDR3 bases are TGTGCCAGCCGGACAGGGGGCCGTCAGCCCCAGCATTTT.

This clonotype occurred many times. The rearrangement uses TRBV15 and TRBJ1-2, with unresolved D. The CDR3 has 15 amino acids. Germline V gene lookup returns CDR1 LNHNV and CDR2 YYDKDF (reference sequence). The germline V and J ends were trimmed by 0 bases and 6 bases, with 14 bases remaining between them. This CDR3 is CATSRDSAWKDGYTF. The CDR3 DNA reads TGTGCCACCAGCAGAGACTCAGCCTGGAAGGATGGCTACACCTTC.

This clonotype appeared many times. The rearrangement joins TRBV28 to TRBJ1-4; D is possibly TRBD1 (6 bases). CDR1 MDHEN and CDR2 SYDVKM come from the germline V gene. This CDR3 contains 15 residues. With 6 bases removed from V and 0 bases from J, the gap between germline ends came to 11 bases. CDR3 DNA sequence: TGTGCCAGCAGCCCAGGGGACGCAACTAATGAAAAACTGTTTTTT. It encodes CASSPGDATNEKLFF.

This clonotype was seen many times. The V and J genes are TRBV28 and TRBJ2-6; no reliable D call. Trimming shortened V by 5 bases and J by 0 bases, and 20 bases separated the two germline ends. Germline CDR1 MDHEN, CDR2 SYDVKM. The CDR3 contains 19 residues. CDR3 sequence: CASSPLPWAEYSGANVLTF. CDR3 in DNA: TGTGCCAGCAGTCCTCTTCCTTGGGCCGAATACTCTGGGGCCAACGTCCTGACTTTC.

To note about this clonotype: This may stem from a read error, because a much larger clone lies one nucleotide away. The CDR3 loop reads CASSQGRGYAF. The CDR3, as DNA: TGTGCCAGCAGCCAAGGACGGGGCTACGCCTTC. This chain connects TRBV7-9 to TRBJ1-2; possibly TRBD1 for D (5 bases). This CDR3 is built from 11 residues. Germline CDR1 reads SEHNR; CDR2 reads FQNEAQ (reference sequence).

This rearrangement joins TRBV20-1 to TRBJ1-5; D gene unclear. The ends were cut back, 5 bases at V and 7 bases at J, with 15 bases in the middle. In germline, CDR1 is DFQATT, CDR2 SNEGSKA (reference sequence). The CDR3 spans 13 residues. The CDR3 coding sequence is TGCAGTGCTCTGGGCGGGTTGGTACAGCCCCAGCATTTT. Its protein product is CSALGGLVQPQHF.

This clonotype was seen repeatedly, ten times or more. V usage is TRBV20-1 and J usage is TRBJ2-5; 7 bases agree with TRBD2. Germline-derived CDR1 and CDR2 are DFQATT and SNEGSKA (reference sequence). The V gene end was trimmed by 8 bases and the J gene end by 5 bases; junction bases not matched to a gene: 11. The CDR3 totals 13 residues. CDR3 in amino acids: CSNQRGDWETQYF. DNA of the CDR3: TGCAGTAACCAACGGGGGGATTGGGAGACCCAGTACTTC.

This clonotype was seen ten or more times. V and J are TRBV6-2 or TRBV6-3 and TRBJ2-7, with D possibly TRBD2 on 6 matching bases. CDR3 length equals 13 residues. Per germline, CDR1 MNHEY and CDR2 SVGEGT. V lost 8 bases and J 0 bases, leaving 11 bases between the germline ends. CDR3 amino acids: CASGRRGSYEQYF. In nucleotides, the CDR3 is TGTGCCAGCGGGCGGCGGGGCTCCTACGAGCAGTACTTC.